The rows below give T cell receptor beta chains drawn from one sample of a study of Tregs in tolerant kidney transplant recipients. Method: immunoSEQ multiplex PCR; TCRdb's copy keeps in-frame clones and lacks some. Of 50,000 or so clones in the sample, roughly nine tenths were seen once. The material was CD8+ T cells from blood (PBMCs), obtained 24 months after the transplant. The receptor set was obtained from a human patient who received a combined kidney and bone marrow transplant. Some T cells may be supplied by the graft donor. Each CDR3 is given with its conserved first and last residue. A D gene is named only where the DNA matches it firmly. The size entry is marked missing in some rows and otherwise reads once, few, many or a size class.

once,TRBD2,TRBV2,TRBJ2-5,TGTGCCAGCAGTGTGGGGACTAGCGGAGAAGAGACCCAGTACTTC,CASSVGTSGEETQYF
NA,NA,TRBV27,TRBJ1-2,TGTGCCAGCAGTCCGTACTCTAGAGGGATCCGGGATGGCTACACCTTC,CASSPYSRGIRDGYTF
NA,NA,TRBV6-1,TRBJ1-1,TGTGCCAGCAGGGGGGGTAGGACTGAAGCTTTCTTT,CASRGGRTEAFF
NA,TRBD1,TRBV19,TRBJ2-7,TGTGCCAGTAGTGCCGGGACAGGGGCCTACGAGCAGTACTTC,CASSAGTGAYEQYF
NA,NA,TRBV28,TRBJ1-1,TGTGCCAGCGTACAGGGCCCAACCACTGAAGCTTTCTTT,CASVQGPTTEAFF
once,NA,TRBV13,TRBJ1-2,TGTGCCAGCAGTTTCGGAGGGACTCCTAACTATGGCTACACCTTC,CASSFGGTPNYGYTF
NA,NA,TRBV2,TRBJ2-7,TGTGCCAGCGGTACGGACGAGCAGTACTTC,CASGTDEQYF
NA,NA,TRBV10-1,TRBJ1-4,TGCGCCAGCAGTGATACCGACAGTAAAAATGAAAAACTGTTTTTT,CASSDTDSKNEKLFF
NA,TRBD1,TRBV4-3,TRBJ1-2,TGCGCCAGCAGCCAAGAAACCCCCTATGGACAGGGAGGTGGTGATGGCTACACCTTC,CASSQETPYGQGGGDGYTF
NA,NA,TRBV20-1,TRBJ2-5,TGCAGTGCTAGGGGACATGAGACCCAGTACTTC,CSARGHETQYF
NA,NA,TRBV7-6,TRBJ2-3,TGTGCCAGCAGCTTATTTAACAGTTCTAGCACAGATACGCAGTATTTT,CASSLFNSSSTDTQYF
NA,NA,TRBV4-1,TRBJ2-7,TGCGCCAGCAGCCAAGATCGTGTCGGGGTCTCCTACGAGCAGTACTTC,CASSQDRVGVSYEQYF
NA,TRBD2,TRBV5-1,TRBJ2-5,TGCGCCAGCAGCCTTGGACTAGCGGGAGGCGAGACCCAGTACTTC,CASSLGLAGGETQYF
NA,NA,TRBV13,TRBJ2-1,TGTGCCAGCAGCTTAGATAGGGACTATGAGCAGTTCTTC,CASSLDRDYEQFF
NA,TRBD1,TRBV5-4,TRBJ2-7,TGTGCCAGCAGCTTGGGACGGGGGACAGGGAACTACGAGCAGTACTTC,CASSLGRGTGNYEQYF
NA,NA,TRBV7-6,TRBJ2-7,TGTGCCAGCAGCTTAGCCACGGGTTCCCCCTACGAGCAGTACTTC,CASSLATGSPYEQYF
NA,TRBD1,TRBV28,TRBJ2-7,TGTGCCACCGGCAGGGGGCTTTCCTACGAGCAGTACTTC,CATGRGLSYEQYF
NA,NA,TRBV25-1,TRBJ1-2,TGTGCCAGCAGTCTTTGGGGGGACGGTGGTAGCTACACCTTC,CASSLWGDGGSYTF
NA,TRBD2,TRBV4-1,TRBJ2-5,TGCGCCAGCAGCCAAAGACTAGCGGGGCTCCAAGAGACCCAGTACTTC,CASSQRLAGLQETQYF
NA,NA,TRBV14,TRBJ2-5,TGTGCCAGCAGCCGAACCTCGAGATTCCAAGAGACCCAGTACTTC,CASSRTSRFQETQYF
NA,NA,TRBV21-1,TRBJ2-1,TGTGCCAGCAGCAAATTTTTTGGGCTTGCTAGCGGGAGAAACTACAATGAGCAGTTCTTC,CASSKFFGLASGRNYNEQFF
NA,NA,TRBV7-9,TRBJ1-5,TGTGCCAGCAGGCGTGGAGATCAGCCCCAGCATTTT,CASRRGDQPQHF
NA,NA,TRBV4-1,TRBJ2-3,TGCGCCAGCAGCCAGAAGGTCTTTCAGACAACAACTAGCACAGATACGCAGTATTTT,CASSQKVFQTTTSTDTQYF
NA,NA,TRBV5-6,TRBJ1-3,TGTGCCAGCAGCTTTGCGGGGTTATCTGGAAACACCATATATTTT,CASSFAGLSGNTIYF
NA,NA,TRBV27,TRBJ2-7,TGTGCCAGCAGACCACTCGGACTGGGAGACTACGAGCAGTACTTC,CASRPLGLGDYEQYF
once,NA,TRBV28,TRBJ2-1,TGTGCCAGCAGTCCCGACCTGGGGGGGGGCTTCAATGAGCAGTTCTTC,CASSPDLGGGFNEQFF
NA,NA,TRBV28,TRBJ2-7,TGTGCCAGCAGCCGACGACAGGCCTCCTACGAGCAGTACTTC,CASSRRQASYEQYF